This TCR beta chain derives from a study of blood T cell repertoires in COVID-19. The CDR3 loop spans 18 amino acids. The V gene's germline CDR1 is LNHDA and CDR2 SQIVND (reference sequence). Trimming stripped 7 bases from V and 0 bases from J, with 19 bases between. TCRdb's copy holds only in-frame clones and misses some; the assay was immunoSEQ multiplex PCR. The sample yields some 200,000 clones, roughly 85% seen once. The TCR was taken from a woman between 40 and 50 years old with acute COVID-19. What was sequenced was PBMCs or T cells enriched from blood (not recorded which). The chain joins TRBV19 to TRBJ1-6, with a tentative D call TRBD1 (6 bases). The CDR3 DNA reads TGTGCCAGTACCATGATCGCGGGGGGCAGCTCCTATAATTCACCCCTCCACTTT. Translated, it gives CASTMIAGGSSYNSPLHF.